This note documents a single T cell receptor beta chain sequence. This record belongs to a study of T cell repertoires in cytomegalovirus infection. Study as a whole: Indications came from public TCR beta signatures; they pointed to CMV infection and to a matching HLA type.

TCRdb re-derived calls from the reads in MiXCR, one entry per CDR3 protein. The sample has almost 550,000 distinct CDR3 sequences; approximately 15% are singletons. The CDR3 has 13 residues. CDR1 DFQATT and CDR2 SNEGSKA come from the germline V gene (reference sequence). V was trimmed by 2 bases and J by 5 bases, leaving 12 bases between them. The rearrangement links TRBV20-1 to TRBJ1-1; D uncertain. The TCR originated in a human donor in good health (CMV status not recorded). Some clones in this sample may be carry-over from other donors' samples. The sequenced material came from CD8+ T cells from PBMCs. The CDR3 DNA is TGCAGTGCTAGAAAGGTCGGGGATACTGAAGCTTTCTTT. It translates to CSARKVGDTEAFF.